This entry concerns a single T cell receptor (beta chain). Its cognate antigen is unknown. The sample is drawn from a study of T cell repertoires in cytomegalovirus infection. V was cut by 1 base and J by 9 bases, with 16 bases left in between. The CDR3 is made up of 16 amino acids. Germline CDR1 is MDHEN and CDR2 is SYDVKM. TCRdb reprocessed the reads via MiXCR and lists one record per CDR3 protein. This sample has nearly 700,000 distinct CDR3 sequences, with roughly 30% found just once. Study results and limitations: CMV carriers having the relevant HLA were flagged by cumulative public TCR beta family frequency.

This sample comprised cultured PBMCs, obtained from culture after CMV antigen stimulation. This TCR was recovered from a human donor in good health (CMV status not recorded). Some clones in this sample may be carry-over from other donors' samples. J is TRBJ1-6 and V is TRBV28; D unresolved. The CDR3 DNA is TGTGCCAGCAGTTTATCCCTCGGCCTAACGGGTTCACCCCTCCACTTT. Translated, it gives CASSLSLGLTGSPLHF.